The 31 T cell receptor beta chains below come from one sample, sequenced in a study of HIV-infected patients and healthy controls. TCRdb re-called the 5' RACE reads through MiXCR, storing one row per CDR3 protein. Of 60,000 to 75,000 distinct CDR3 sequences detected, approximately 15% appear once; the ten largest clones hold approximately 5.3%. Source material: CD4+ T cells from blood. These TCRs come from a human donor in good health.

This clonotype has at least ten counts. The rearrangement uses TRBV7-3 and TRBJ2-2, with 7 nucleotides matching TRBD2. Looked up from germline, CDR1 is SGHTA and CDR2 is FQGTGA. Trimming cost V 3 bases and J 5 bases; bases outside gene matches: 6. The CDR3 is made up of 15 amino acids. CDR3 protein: CASSFSPSGTGELFF. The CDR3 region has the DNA TGTGCCAGCAGCTTTTCACCTAGCGGAACCGGGGAGCTGTTTTTT.

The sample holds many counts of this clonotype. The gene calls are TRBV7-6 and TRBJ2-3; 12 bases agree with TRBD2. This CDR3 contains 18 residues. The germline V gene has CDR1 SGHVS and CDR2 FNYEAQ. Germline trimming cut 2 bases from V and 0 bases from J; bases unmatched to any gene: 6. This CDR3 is CASSLLAGGAPSTDTQYF. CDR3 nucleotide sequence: TGTGCCAGCAGCTTACTAGCGGGAGGGGCACCTAGCACAGATACGCAGTATTTT. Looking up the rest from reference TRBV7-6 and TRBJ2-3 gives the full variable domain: GAGVSQSPRYKVTKRGQDVALRCDPISGHVSLYWYRQALGQGPEFLTYFNYEAQQDKSGLPNDRFSAERPEGSISTLTIQRTEQRDSAMYRCASSLLAGGAPSTDTQYFGPGTRLTVL.

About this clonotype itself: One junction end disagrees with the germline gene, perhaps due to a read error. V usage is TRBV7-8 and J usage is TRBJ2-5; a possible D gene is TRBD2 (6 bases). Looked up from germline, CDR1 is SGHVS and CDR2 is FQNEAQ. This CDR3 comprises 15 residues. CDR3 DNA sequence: TGTGCCAGCAGCTTATCGAGGACTAACCCCACCCCGGCTGGCTTC. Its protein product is CASSLSRTNPTPAGF.

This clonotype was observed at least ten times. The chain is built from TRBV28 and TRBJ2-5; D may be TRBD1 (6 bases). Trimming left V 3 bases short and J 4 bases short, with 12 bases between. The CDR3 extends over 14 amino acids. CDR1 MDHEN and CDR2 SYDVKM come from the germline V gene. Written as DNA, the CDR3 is TGTGCCAGCAGTTTTGCAGGGGCCCGAGAGACCCAGTACTTC. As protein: CASSFAGARETQYF.

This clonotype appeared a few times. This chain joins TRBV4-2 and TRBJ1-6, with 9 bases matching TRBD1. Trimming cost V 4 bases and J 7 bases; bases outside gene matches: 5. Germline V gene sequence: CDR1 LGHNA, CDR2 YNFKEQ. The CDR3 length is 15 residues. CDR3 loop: CASSRGTGNNSPLHF. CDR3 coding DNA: TGTGCCAGCAGCCGCGGGACAGGGAACAATTCACCCCTCCACTTT.

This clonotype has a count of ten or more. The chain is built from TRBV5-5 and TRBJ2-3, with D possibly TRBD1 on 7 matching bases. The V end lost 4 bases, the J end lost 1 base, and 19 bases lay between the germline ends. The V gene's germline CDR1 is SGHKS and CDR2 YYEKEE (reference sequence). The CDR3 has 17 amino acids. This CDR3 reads CASSDLYRGGGTDTQYF. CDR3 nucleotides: TGTGCCAGCAGCGACTTGTACAGGGGAGGTGGCACAGATACGCAGTATTTT.

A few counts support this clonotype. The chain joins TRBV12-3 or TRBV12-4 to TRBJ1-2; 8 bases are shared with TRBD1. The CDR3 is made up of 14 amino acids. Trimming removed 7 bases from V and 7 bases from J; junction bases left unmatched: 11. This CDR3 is CASTGDRTGSGYTF. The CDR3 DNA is TGTGCCAGCACCGGGGACAGGACTGGCTCTGGCTACACCTTC.

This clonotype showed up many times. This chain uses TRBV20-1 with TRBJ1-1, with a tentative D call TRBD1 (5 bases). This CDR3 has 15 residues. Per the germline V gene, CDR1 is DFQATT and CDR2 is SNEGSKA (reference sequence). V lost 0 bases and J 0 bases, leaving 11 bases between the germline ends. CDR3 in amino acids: CSARDPPGLNTEAFF. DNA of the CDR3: TGCAGTGCTAGAGACCCCCCAGGGTTGAACACTGAAGCTTTCTTT.

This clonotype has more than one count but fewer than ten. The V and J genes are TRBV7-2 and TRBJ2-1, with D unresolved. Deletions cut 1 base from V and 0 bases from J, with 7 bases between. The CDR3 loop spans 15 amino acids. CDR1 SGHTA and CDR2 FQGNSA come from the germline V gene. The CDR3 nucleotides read TGTGCCAGCAGCTTAGACCCAGGCTCCTACAATGAGCAGTTCTTC. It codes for CASSLDPGSYNEQFF. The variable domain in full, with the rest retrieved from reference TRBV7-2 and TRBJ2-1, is GAGVSQSPSNKVTEKGKDVELRCDPISGHTALYWYRQSLGQGLEFLIYFQGNSAPDKSGLPSDRFSAERTGGSVSTLTIQRTQQEDSAVYLCASSLDPGSYNEQFFGPGTRLTVL.

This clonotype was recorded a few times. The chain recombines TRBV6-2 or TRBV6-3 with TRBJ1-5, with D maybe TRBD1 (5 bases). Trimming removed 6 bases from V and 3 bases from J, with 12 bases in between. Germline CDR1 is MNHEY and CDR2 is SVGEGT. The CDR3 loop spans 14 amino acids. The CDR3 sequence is CASSRRGDNQPQHF. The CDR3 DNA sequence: TGTGCCAGCAGCCGGAGGGGCGACAATCAGCCCCAGCATTTT.

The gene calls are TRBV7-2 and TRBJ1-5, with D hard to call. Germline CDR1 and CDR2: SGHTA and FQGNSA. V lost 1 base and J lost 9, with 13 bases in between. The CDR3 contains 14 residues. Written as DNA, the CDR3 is TGTGCCAGCAGCTTAGTGGAGGGCCAAACGCCCCAGCATTTT. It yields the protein CASSLVEGQTPQHF.

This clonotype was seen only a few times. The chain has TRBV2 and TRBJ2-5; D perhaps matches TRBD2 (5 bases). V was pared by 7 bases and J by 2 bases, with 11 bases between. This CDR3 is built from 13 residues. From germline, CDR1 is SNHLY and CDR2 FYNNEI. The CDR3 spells CASKASRQETQYF. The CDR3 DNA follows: TGTGCCAGCAAGGCTAGCCGACAAGAGACCCAGTACTTC.

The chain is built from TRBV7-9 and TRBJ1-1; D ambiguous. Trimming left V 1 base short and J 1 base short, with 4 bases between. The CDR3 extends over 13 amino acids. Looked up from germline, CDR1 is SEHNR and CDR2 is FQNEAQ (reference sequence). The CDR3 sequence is CASSLVRNTEAFF. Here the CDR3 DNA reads TGTGCCAGCAGCTTAGTTAGGAACACTGAAGCTTTCTTT.

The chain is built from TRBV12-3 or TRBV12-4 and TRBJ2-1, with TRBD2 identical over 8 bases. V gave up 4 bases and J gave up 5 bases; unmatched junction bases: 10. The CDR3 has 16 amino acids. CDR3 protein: CASSWGTSGRHNEQFF. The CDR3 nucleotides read TGTGCCAGCAGTTGGGGGACTAGTGGCCGTCACAATGAGCAGTTCTTC.

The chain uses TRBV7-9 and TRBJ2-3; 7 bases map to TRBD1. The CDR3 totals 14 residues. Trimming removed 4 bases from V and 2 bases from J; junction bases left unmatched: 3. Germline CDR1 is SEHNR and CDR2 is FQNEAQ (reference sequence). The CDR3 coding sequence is TGTGCCAGCAGCTCAGGGACAGACACAGATACGCAGTATTTT. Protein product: CASSSGTDTDTQYF.

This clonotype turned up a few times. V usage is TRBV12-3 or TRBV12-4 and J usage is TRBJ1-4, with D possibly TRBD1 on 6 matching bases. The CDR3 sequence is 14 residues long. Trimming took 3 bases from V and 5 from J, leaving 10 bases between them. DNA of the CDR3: TGTGCCAGCAGTTTCGACAGGACGAATGAAAAACTGTTTTTT. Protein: CASSFDRTNEKLFF.

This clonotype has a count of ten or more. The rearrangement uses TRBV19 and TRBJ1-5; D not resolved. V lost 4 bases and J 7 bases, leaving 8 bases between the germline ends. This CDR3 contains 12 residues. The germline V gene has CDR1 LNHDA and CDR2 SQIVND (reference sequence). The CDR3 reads CASSTTPQPQHF. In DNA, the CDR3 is TGTGCCAGTAGTACCACTCCCCAGCCCCAGCATTTT.

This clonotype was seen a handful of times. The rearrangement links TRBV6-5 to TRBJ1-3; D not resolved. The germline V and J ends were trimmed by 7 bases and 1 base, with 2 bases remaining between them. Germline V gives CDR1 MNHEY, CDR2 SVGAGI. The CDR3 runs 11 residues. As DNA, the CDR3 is TGTGCCAGCATTTCTGGAAACACCATATATTTT. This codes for CASISGNTIYF.

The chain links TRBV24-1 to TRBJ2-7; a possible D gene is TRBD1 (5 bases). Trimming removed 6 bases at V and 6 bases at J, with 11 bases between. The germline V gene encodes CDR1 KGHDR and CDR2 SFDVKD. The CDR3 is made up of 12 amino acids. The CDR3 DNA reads TGTGCCACCAGTCCAGGGCCTGGCGAGCAGTACTTC. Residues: CATSPGPGEQYF.

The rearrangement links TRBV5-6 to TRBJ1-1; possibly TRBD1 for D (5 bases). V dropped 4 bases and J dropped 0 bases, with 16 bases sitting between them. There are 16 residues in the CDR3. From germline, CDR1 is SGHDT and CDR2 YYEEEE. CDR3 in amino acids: CASSPTQGRVNTEAFF. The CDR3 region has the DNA TGTGCCAGCAGCCCAACTCAGGGTCGCGTGAACACTGAAGCTTTCTTT.

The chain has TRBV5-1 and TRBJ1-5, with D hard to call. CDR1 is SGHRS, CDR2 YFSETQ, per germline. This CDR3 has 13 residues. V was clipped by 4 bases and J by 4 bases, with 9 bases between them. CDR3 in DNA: TGCGCCAGCAGCGGGCAGCCAAATCAGCCCCAGCATTTT. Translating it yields CASSGQPNQPQHF.

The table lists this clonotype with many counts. The CDR3 DNA follows: TGTGCCAGCAGTTCTTTAGGCCCCATGAACACTGAAGCTTTCTTT. Amino acids: CASSSLGPMNTEAFF. This rearrangement joins TRBV6-2 or TRBV6-3 to TRBJ1-1; D ambiguous. CDR1 and CDR2 (germline): MNHEY, SVGEGT. The CDR3 is 15 residues long. The germline V and J ends were trimmed by 4 bases and 0 bases, with 12 bases remaining between them.

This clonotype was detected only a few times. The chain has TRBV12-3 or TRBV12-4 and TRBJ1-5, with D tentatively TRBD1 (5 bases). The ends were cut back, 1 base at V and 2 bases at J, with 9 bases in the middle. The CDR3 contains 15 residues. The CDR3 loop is CASSLGGFGNQPQHF. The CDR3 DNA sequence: TGTGCCAGCAGTTTAGGGGGGTTTGGCAATCAGCCCCAGCATTTT.

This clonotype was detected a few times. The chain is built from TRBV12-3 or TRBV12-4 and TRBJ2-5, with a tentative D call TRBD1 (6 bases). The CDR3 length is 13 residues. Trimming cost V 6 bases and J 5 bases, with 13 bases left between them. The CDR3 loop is CASRPTGTETQYF. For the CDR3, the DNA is TGTGCCAGCAGGCCAACAGGGACCGAGACCCAGTACTTC.

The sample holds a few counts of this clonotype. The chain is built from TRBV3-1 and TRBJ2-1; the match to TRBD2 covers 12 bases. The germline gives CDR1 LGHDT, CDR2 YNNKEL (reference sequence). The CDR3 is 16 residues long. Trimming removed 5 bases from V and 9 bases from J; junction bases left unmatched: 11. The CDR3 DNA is TGTGCCAGCAGCACACTAGCGGGGGGTTTCCTAGGTGAGCAGTTCTTC. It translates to CASSTLAGGFLGEQFF.

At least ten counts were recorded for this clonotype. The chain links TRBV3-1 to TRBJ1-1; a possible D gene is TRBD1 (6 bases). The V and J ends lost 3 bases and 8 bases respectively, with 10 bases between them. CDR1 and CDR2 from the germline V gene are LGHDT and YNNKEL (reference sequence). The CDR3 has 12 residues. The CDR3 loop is CASSQAQGEAFF. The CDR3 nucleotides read TGTGCCAGCAGCCAGGCTCAGGGGGAAGCTTTCTTT.

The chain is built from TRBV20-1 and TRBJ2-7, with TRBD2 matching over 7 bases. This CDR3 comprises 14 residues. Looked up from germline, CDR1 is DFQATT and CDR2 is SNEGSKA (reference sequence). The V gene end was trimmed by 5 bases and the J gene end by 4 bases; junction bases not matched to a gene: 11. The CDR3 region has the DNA TGCAGTGCTCTAGCGGCGACCGCCTGGTACGAGCAGTACTTC. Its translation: CSALAATAWYEQYF.

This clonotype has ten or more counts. CDR3 amino acids: CASSLNFYGYTF. CDR3 sequence (DNA): TGTGCCAGCAGTTTGAACTTCTATGGCTACACCTTC. The chain uses TRBV28 and TRBJ1-2; D gene unclear. The CDR3 is made up of 12 amino acids. Per the germline V gene, CDR1 is MDHEN and CDR2 is SYDVKM. The V end was cut by 3 bases, the J end by 4 bases, with 6 bases between.

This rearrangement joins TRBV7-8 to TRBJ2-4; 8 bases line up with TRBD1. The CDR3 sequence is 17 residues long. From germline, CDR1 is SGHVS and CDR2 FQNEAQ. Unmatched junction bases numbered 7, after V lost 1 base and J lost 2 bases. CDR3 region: CASSLEDRVSTKNIQYF. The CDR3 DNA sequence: TGTGCCAGCAGCTTAGAGGACAGGGTATCGACCAAAAACATTCAGTACTTC.

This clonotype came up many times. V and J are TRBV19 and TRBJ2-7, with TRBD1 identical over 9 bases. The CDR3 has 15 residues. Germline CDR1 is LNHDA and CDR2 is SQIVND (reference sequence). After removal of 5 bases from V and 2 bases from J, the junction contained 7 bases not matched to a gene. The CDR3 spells CASSVAGTGTYEQYF. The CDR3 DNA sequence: TGTGCCAGTAGTGTGGCCGGGACAGGGACCTACGAGCAGTACTTC.

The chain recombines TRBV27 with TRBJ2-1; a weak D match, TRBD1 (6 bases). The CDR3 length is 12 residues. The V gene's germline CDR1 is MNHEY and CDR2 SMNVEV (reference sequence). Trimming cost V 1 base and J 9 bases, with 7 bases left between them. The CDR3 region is CASSLLGAEQFF. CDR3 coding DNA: TGTGCCAGCAGTTTATTGGGGGCTGAGCAGTTCTTC.